This entry describes one TCR beta chain. Antigen specificity is unknown. The data stem from a study of post-analysis software for immune sequencing data. Study background: As for disease course, relapsing-remitting, secondary progressive and progressive-relapsing multiple sclerosis were all included.

Unique molecular identifiers were carried by the TCR beta cDNA libraries. TCRdb processed the PCR reads anew with MiXCR; each CDR3 protein has one entry. The data contain approximately 570,000 distinct CDR3 sequences, around 40% of them singletons. The CDR3 totals 14 residues. V was pared by 4 bases and J by 6 bases, with 4 bases of the junction left unmatched. Study-level results: Under the F measure, samples that were prepared in one batch clustered strongly together. Controls showed lower frequencies than patients for 4 or 5 TRBV segments, and TRBV5-6, TRBV5-1 and TRBV20-1 were among these.

The origin of this receptor is a girl between 5 and 17 years old with multiple sclerosis. The sequencing sample was made of blood. The J gene is TRBJ2-1, the V gene TRBV12-3 or TRBV12-4; TRBD2 aligns across 9 bases. This chain's CDR3 is CASSWSGGINEQFF. CDR3 DNA sequence: TGTGCCAGCAGTTGGAGCGGGGGGATCAATGAGCAGTTCTTC.